This entry is about one T cell receptor beta chain. Trimming cost V 4 bases and J 0 bases; bases outside gene matches: 7. CDR1 KGHDR and CDR2 SFDVKD come from the germline V gene. This CDR3 has 17 amino acids. Generated by immunoSEQ multiplex PCR, the TCRdb table keeps only in-frame clones and is missing some. This sample's clone table lists about 210,000 clones. The data are from a study of control samples from healthy donors and cancer patients. The chain is built from TRBV24-1 and TRBJ1-2; 10 bases map to TRBD1. The sequenced sample consisted of blood. This clonotype originated in a woman between 25 and 40 years old in good health. CDR3 coding DNA: TGTGCCACCAGTGAGAATGGACAGGGGGAAGCTAACTATGGCTACACCTTC. Translated: CATSENGQGEANYGYTF.